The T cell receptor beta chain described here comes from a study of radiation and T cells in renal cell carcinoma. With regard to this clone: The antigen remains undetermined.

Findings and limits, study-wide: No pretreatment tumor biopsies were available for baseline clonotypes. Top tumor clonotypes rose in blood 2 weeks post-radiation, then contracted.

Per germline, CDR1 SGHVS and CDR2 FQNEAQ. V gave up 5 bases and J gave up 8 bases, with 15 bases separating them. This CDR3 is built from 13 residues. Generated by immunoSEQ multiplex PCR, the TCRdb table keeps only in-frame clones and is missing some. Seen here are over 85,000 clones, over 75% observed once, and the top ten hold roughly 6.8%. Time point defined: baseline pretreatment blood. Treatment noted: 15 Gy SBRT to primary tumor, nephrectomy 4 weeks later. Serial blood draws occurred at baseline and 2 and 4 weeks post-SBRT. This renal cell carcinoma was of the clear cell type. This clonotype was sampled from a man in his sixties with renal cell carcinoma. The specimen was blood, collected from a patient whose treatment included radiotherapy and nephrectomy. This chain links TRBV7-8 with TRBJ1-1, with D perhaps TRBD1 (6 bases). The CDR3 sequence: CASSRGAPPEAFF. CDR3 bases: TGTGCCAGCAGCCGGGGGGCTCCGCCCGAAGCTTTCTTT.